This TCR beta chain was recovered during a study of cytomegalovirus exposure and HLA in healthy donors. Study-wide results and limits: The finding came from a later analysis; first-cohort TCR clusters tended to co-occur in the roughly 120 validation repertoires. According to the study, some 160 TCR beta chains were cytomegalovirus-associated. In vitro testing confirmed a few CMV-associated chains as specific for CMV antigens.

The CDR3 contains 15 residues. CDR1 and CDR2 (germline): SGHNT, YENEEA. V trimming: 3 bases; J trimming: 7 bases; junction bases outside the gene matches: 5. TCRdb keeps only in-frame clones here, not all; method: immunoSEQ multiplex PCR. This sample has tens of thousands of clones; 96% occur once, and the top ten carry 1.5% to 2%. A remark on this clone: Its antigen is currently unknown.

The roughly 120-subject validation cohort, separate from the approximately 670-subject first cohort, included the donors. Sequencing was done on a sample of PBMCs. The origin of this receptor is a man aged 18-30 years in good health and CMV-seropositive. The chain combines TRBV11-3 with TRBJ2-1, with 11 bases lining up with TRBD2. The CDR3 is CASSLGTSGSNEQFF. The CDR3 nucleotides are TGTGCCAGCAGCTTGGGGACTAGCGGCTCAAATGAGCAGTTCTTC.